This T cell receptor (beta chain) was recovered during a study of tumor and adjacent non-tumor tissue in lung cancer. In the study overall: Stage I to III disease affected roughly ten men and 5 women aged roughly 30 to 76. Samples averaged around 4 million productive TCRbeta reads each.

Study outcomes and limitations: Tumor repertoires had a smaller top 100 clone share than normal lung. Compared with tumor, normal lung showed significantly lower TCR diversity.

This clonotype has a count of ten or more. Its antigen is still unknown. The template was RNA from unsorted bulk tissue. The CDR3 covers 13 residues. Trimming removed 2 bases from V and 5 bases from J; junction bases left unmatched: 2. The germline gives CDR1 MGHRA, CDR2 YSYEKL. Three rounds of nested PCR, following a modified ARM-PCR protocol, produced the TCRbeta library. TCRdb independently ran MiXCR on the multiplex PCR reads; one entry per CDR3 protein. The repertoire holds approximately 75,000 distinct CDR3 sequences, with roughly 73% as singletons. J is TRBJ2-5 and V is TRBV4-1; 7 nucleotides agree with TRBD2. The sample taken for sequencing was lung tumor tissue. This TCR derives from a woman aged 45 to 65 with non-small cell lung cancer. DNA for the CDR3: TGCGCCAGCAGCCAACCCGGGGGGGAGACCCAGTACTTC. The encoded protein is CASSQPGGETQYF.